This T cell receptor beta chain was identified in a study of radiotherapy plus CTLA-4 blockade in lung cancer. The CDR3 consists of 17 residues. CDR1 is MNHEY and CDR2 is SMNVEV in the germline V gene (reference sequence). With 6 bases clipped from V and 9 bases from J, the junction kept 19 bases outside the gene matches. The method was immunoSEQ multiplex PCR; TCRdb's version includes in-frame clones alone and lacks a portion of them. Among about 31,000 clones, 78% were seen once, and the ten largest hold approximately 7.5%. This clone was recorded only once. Chemo-refractory metastatic non-small-cell lung cancer patients underwent focal radiation alongside CTLA-4 blockade with ipilimumab.

This specimen consisted of peripheral blood, obtained from a patient treated with radiotherapy plus ipilimumab. The origin of this receptor is a human donor with non-small cell lung cancer who had stable disease on radiotherapy plus ipilimumab. This sequence joins TRBV27 and TRBJ2-1, with TRBD1 matching 8 bases. The CDR3 here is CASSTILQGVPFGEQFF. The CDR3 DNA is TGTGCCAGCAGCACAATATTACAGGGGGTACCTTTTGGTGAGCAGTTCTTC.